This entry lists 6 T cell receptor beta chains sequenced from one sample in a study of blood T cell repertoires in COVID-19. The repertoire was sequenced with immunoSEQ multiplex PCR; TCRdb's copy has only in-frame clones and lacks some. The sample has some 250,000 clones; over 70% are singletons. What was sequenced was peripheral blood. These receptors were obtained from a woman over 75 with acute or convalescent COVID-19.

This clone is a singleton in its sample. The chain joins TRBV19 to TRBJ2-3; 7 bases agree with TRBD1. The CDR3 is 13 amino acids. From germline, CDR1 is LNHDA and CDR2 SQIVND (reference sequence). J lost 4 bases, V lost 11 bases, and 9 bases had no gene match. Written as DNA, the CDR3 is TGTGCCTCAAAGACCACAGGGGCAGATACGCAGTATTTT. This translates into CASKTTGADTQYF.

The chain couples TRBV19 to TRBJ1-1; 7 positions agree with TRBD1. Germline CDR1 LNHDA, CDR2 SQIVND (reference sequence). This CDR3 comprises 13 residues. J was trimmed by 3 bases and V by 5 bases; bases with no gene match: 3. CDR3 coding DNA: TGTGCCAGTAGTGCAACAGGGGACACTGAAGCTTTCTTT. Its protein is CASSATGDTEAFF.

The V gene is TRBV15, the J gene TRBJ2-3; D perhaps matches TRBD2 (6 bases). V was shortened by 3 bases and J by 5 bases, with 12 bases between the two germline ends. CDR3 length: 14 residues. The germline gives CDR1 LNHNV, CDR2 YYDKDF (reference sequence). The CDR3 loop reads CATSSGTAQDTQYF. In DNA form, the CDR3 reads TGTGCCACCAGCAGTGGGACTGCCCAAGATACGCAGTATTTT. Together with reference TRBV15 and TRBJ2-3, the CDR3 gives the full variable domain: DAMVIQNPRYQVTQFGKPVTLSCSQTLNHNVMYWYQQKSSQAPKLLFHYYDKDFNNEADTPDNFQSRRPNTSFCFLDIRSPGLGDTAMYLCATSSGTAQDTQYFGPGTRLTVL.

This clone was seen only a few times. V and J are TRBV3-1 (or the pseudogene TRBV3-2) and TRBJ1-3, with TRBD1 as a possible D gene (5 bases). CDR3 length: 15 amino acids. Germline V gene data show CDR1 as LGHDT and CDR2 as YNNKEL (reference sequence). Trimming shortened V by 2 bases and J by 2 bases, and 10 bases separated the two germline ends. CDR3 DNA: TGTGCCAGCAGCCAAACGACAGTCCCTGGAAACACCATATATTTT. Its protein product is CASSQTTVPGNTIYF.

The chain recombines TRBV29-1 with TRBJ2-1; no clear D gene. Germline CDR1 SQVTM, CDR2 ANQGSEA. CDR3 length: 12 amino acids. Trimming took 3 bases from V and 3 from J, leaving 6 bases between them. CDR3 in amino acids: CSVDRIYNEQFF. CDR3 bases: TGCAGCGTTGACAGGATCTACAATGAGCAGTTCTTC.

The genes are TRBV5-1 and TRBJ2-7, with D possibly being TRBD1 (6 bases). The CDR3 length is 15 residues. Germline V gene data show CDR1 as SGHRS and CDR2 as YFSETQ. Trimming removed 4 bases from V and 7 bases from J, with 21 bases in between. CDR3 DNA: TGCGCCAGCAGCGGATTATCTCGGGCAGGGGAGGAGCAGTACTTC. The encoded protein is CASSGLSRAGEEQYF.